These T cell receptor beta chains were read from a single sample in a study of shared clonotypes between healthy human individuals. Produced via immunoSEQ multiplex PCR; TCRdb's table is partial and in-frame only. The sample lists some 1,900,000 clones, approximately 94% occurring once. Sequences were obtained from naive CD8+ T cells sorted from blood. These receptors were obtained from a man aged 18 to 29 in good health. The CDR3 runs from the conserved cysteine through the conserved F or W. D genes are given only for firm matches. The listing skips clone size in some rows; elsewhere it reads once, few, many or a size class.

clone size	D gene	V gene	J gene	CDR3 length	CDR3 DNA	CDR3 protein
.	.	TRBV21-1	TRBJ2-5	14	TGTGCCAGCAGCCCGGACAGGCCCCAAGAGACCCAGTACTTC	CASSPDRPQETQYF
.	TRBD1	TRBV19	TRBJ2-7	15	TGTGCCAGTAGTCCGGGACAGGGGGGAATCTACGAGCAGTACTTC	CASSPGQGGIYEQYF
.	.	TRBV5-1	TRBJ1-1	14	TGCGCCAGCAGCCTTGGTGGGGGGAACACTGAAGCTTTCTTT	CASSLGGGNTEAFF
once	.	TRBV30	TRBJ1-1	12	TGTGCCTGGAGTCCGACCGGGATTGAAGCTTTCTTT	CAWSPTGIEAFF
.	.	TRBV11-3	TRBJ1-4	14	TGTGCCAGCAGCCGAAGGTCGTGTAATGAAAAACTGTTTTTT	CASSRRSCNEKLFF
.	TRBD2	TRBV9	TRBJ2-1	15	TGTGCCAGCAGCGTTTCCGGGACTAGCGGGAGTGAGCAGTTCTTC	CASSVSGTSGSEQFF
.	TRBD1	TRBV7-9	TRBJ2-5	15	TGTGCCAGCAGCTTCCGCGACAGGGAAGGAGAGACCCAGTACTTC	CASSFRDREGETQYF
few	.	TRBV4-1	TRBJ1-1	14	TGCGCCAGCAGCCAACTGGGGGTAGACACTGAAGCTTTCTTT	CASSQLGVDTEAFF
.	TRBD1	TRBV30	TRBJ2-1	13	TGTGCCTGGCAGAGGACAGGGACCGGTGAGCAGTTCTTC	CAWQRTGTGEQFF
.	TRBD1	TRBV28	TRBJ1-3	18	TGTGCCAGCAGTCCGGATACAGGGGTCGTTCTCTCTGGAAACACCATATATTTT	CASSPDTGVVLSGNTIYF
few	.	TRBV5-1	TRBJ1-1	13	TGCGCCAGCAGCTTGGACCTGAACACTGAAGCTTTCTTT	CASSLDLNTEAFF
.	.	TRBV30	TRBJ1-1	13	TGTGCCTGGACGACGGGCATGAACACTGAAGCTTTCTTT	CAWTTGMNTEAFF
once	.	TRBV28	TRBJ1-1	14	TGTGCCAGCAGTCACAGGGCCTCTAACACTGAAGCTTTCTTT	CASSHRASNTEAFF
.	.	TRBV9	TRBJ2-7	12	TGTGCCAGCAGCCTAAATAGCGGCGAGCAGTACTTC	CASSLNSGEQYF
.	.	TRBV6-5	TRBJ1-2	14	TGTGCCAGCAGTTACCGACATTTAAACTATGGCTACACCTTC	CASSYRHLNYGYTF
.	TRBD1	TRBV7-7	TRBJ2-5	14	TGTGCTAGCAGCTTATTCGGGACAGGGGAGACCCAGTACTTC	CASSLFGTGETQYF
.	.	TRBV28	TRBJ1-3	17	TGTGCCAGCAGCGGAACGGGCGGGGCCCCCTCTGGAAACACCATATATTTT	CASSGTGGAPSGNTIYF
.	.	TRBV27	TRBJ1-3	15	TGTGCCAGCAGTACCACAGGGCCATCTGGAAACACCATATATTTT	CASSTTGPSGNTIYF
once	.	TRBV2	TRBJ2-7	16	TGTGCCAGCAGTGAAGAATCGGGGGCCTATTCCTACGAGCAGTACTTC	CASSEESGAYSYEQYF
.	.	TRBV7-4	TRBJ1-6	17	TGTGCCAGCAGCTCGCCACCGGAGGGCATGGGTAATTCACCCCTCCACTTT	CASSSPPEGMGNSPLHF
.	TRBD2	TRBV6-7	TRBJ2-4	14	TGTGCCAGCATACGCGGGGAGGGCAAAAACATTCAGTACTTC	CASIRGEGKNIQYF
.	TRBD1	TRBV6-6	TRBJ1-2	14	TGTGCCAGCAGTCCCGGGACAGGGGGCCGTGGCTACACCTTC	CASSPGTGGRGYTF
.	TRBD2	TRBV27	TRBJ2-3	16	TGTGCCAGCAGTTTTTGGGCGGGGGGCCCCACAGATACGCAGTATTTT	CASSFWAGGPTDTQYF
.	TRBD2	TRBV27	TRBJ2-7	17	TGTGCCAGCAGTTTAACTAGCGGGAGGGCTGGTTCCTACGAGCAGTACTTC	CASSLTSGRAGSYEQYF
.	.	TRBV29-1	TRBJ2-1	13	TGCAGCGTCGAGCAGGATCTAACCGGGGAGCAGTTCTTC	CSVEQDLTGEQFF
.	.	TRBV5-6	TRBJ2-7	14	TGTGCCAGCAGCTTGTTGGAACGGGACTACGAGCAGTACTTC	CASSLLERDYEQYF
.	.	TRBV6-1	TRBJ2-3	13	TGTGCCAGCAGTGAAATCGACACAGATACGCAGTATTTT	CASSEIDTDTQYF
once	.	TRBV6-5	TRBJ2-1	15	TGTGCCAGCAGTTACTCGAGTGGGACTTACAATGAGCAGTTCTTC	CASSYSSGTYNEQFF
.	.	TRBV29-1	TRBJ2-7	14	TGCAGCGTTTTGGGGGTGGGATCGTCCTACGAGCAGTACTTC	CSVLGVGSSYEQYF
.	.	TRBV5-1	TRBJ2-3	15	TGCGCCAGCAGCTTACTTGGAGGGGGCACAGATACGCAGTATTTT	CASSLLGGGTDTQYF
.	TRBD1	TRBV12-5	TRBJ1-5	16	TGTGCTAGTGGTGATGACAGGGGGCTCCGCAATCAGCCCCAGCATTTT	CASGDDRGLRNQPQHF
.	TRBD1	TRBV5-1	TRBJ2-7	14	TGCGCCAGCAGCACTGGGACAGGCGTCTACGAGCAGTACTTC	CASSTGTGVYEQYF
.	TRBD1	TRBV13	TRBJ1-1	15	TGTGCCAGCAGTTTTGGACAGGGGGAGAACACTGAAGCTTTCTTT	CASSFGQGENTEAFF
.	TRBD1	TRBV2	TRBJ1-5	16	TGTGCCAGCAGTGTGTCAGGGGGCGCGAACAATCAGCCCCAGCATTTT	CASSVSGGANNQPQHF
.	.	TRBV6-5	TRBJ1-4	14	TGTGCCAGCAGTTACGGACAGAGCCGAGAAAAACTGTTTTTT	CASSYGQSREKLFF
.	.	TRBV4-3	TRBJ2-1	14	TGCGCCAGCAGCCCCTATGAGGGGAACAATGAGCAGTTCTTC	CASSPYEGNNEQFF
.	TRBD1	TRBV4-1	TRBJ1-2	21	TGCGCCAGCAGCCACAAAAGGCCCCACAGGGGGCGATTTGATCCAAACTATGGCTACACCTTC	CASSHKRPHRGRFDPNYGYTF
.	TRBD2	TRBV7-8	TRBJ2-1	18	TGTGCCAGCAGCTTAGCGCTCTTTCTCAGTGAGGCGGGAGACGAGCAGTTCTTC	CASSLALFLSEAGDEQFF
.	TRBD2	TRBV7-9	TRBJ2-3	15	TGTGCCAGCAGCTTGGCTAGCGGGAGTCCAGATACGCAGTATTTT	CASSLASGSPDTQYF
.	.	TRBV15	TRBJ1-2	18	TGTGCCACCAGCAGAGATTGGGGTCAGGGATTAAAGAACTATGGCTACACCTTC	CATSRDWGQGLKNYGYTF
few	TRBD2	TRBV4-3	TRBJ2-7	15	TGCGCCAGCAGCCAAGGGACTAGCGCCTCCTACGAGCAGTACTTC	CASSQGTSASYEQYF
.	.	TRBV11-2	TRBJ2-2	13	TGTGCCAGCAGCGAAACGAGTCCCGGGGAGCTGTTTTTT	CASSETSPGELFF
.	.	TRBV9	TRBJ2-2	14	TGTGCCAGCAGCGTAGGGGGGTTCACCGGGGAGCTGTTTTTT	CASSVGGFTGELFF
.	TRBD1	TRBV12-5	TRBJ2-2	15	TGTGCTAGTGGTTTGAAAGGGGGCGGCACCGGGGAGCTGTTTTTT	CASGLKGGGTGELFF
.	TRBD1	TRBV9	TRBJ2-7	14	TGTGCCAGCAGCCGACAGGGGATGAACTACGAGCAGTACTTC	CASSRQGMNYEQYF
.	.	TRBV6-1	TRBJ2-7	13	TGTGCCAGCAGTGAATCCCGAACCTACGAGCAGTACTTC	CASSESRTYEQYF
.	TRBD2	TRBV30	TRBJ2-3	15	TGTGCCTGGAGCGCGGGACTAGCGCCCCCGGGTACGCAGTATTTT	CAWSAGLAPPGTQYF
.	.	TRBV2	TRBJ2-1	16	TGTGCCAGCAGGGCGACCGGGACTTTGGCCTACAATGAGCAGTTCTTC	CASRATGTLAYNEQFF
.	.	TRBV9	TRBJ2-1	15	TGTGCCAGCAGCGTAGTCGGGGCGAATGTGAATGAGCAGTTCTTC	CASSVVGANVNEQFF
.	TRBD1	TRBV10-2	TRBJ1-6	15	TGCGCCAGCAGTCTAGGACAGGGAGATAATTCACCCCTCCACTTT	CASSLGQGDNSPLHF
.	.	TRBV29-1	TRBJ2-7	13	TGCAGCGTTGTACCGGGGGACTCCTACGAGCAGTACTTC	CSVVPGDSYEQYF
.	.	TRBV4-3	TRBJ2-2	17	TGCGCCAGCAGCCAAGATCAGGAAGGCCTGAACACCGGGGAGCTGTTTTTT	CASSQDQEGLNTGELFF
once	.	TRBV9	TRBJ1-1	15	TGTGCCAGCAGCGTAGAACCGGTGCCTTACACTGAAGCTTTCTTT	CASSVEPVPYTEAFF
.	.	TRBV5-6	TRBJ1-2	13	TGTGCCAGCAGCACTGACAGTAACTATGGCTACACCTTC	CASSTDSNYGYTF
.	TRBD1	TRBV6-5	TRBJ2-5	15	TGTGCCAGCAGACCCAGGACAGGGGAATTAGGGACCCAGTACTTC	CASRPRTGELGTQYF
once	.	TRBV30	TRBJ2-1	15	TGTGCCTGGGAGCGGGACACCTCTTCCTACAATGAGCAGTTCTTC	CAWERDTSSYNEQFF
.	.	TRBV29-1	TRBJ2-4	15	TGCAGCGTTGAAGATACACCGGAGCGAAGAAACATTCAGTACTTC	CSVEDTPERRNIQYF
.	.	TRBV27	TRBJ2-2	15	TGTGCCAGCAGTTTGGGGGCAGGCGGGACCGGGGAGCTGTTTTTT	CASSLGAGGTGELFF